The sequence of this T cell receptor (beta chain) was determined in a study of beta chain features in type 1 diabetes (dated by TCRdb to 2017 to 2018). Looking at the study overall: No differences in mean age, gender distribution, total cell number or subset yield were found between patients and healthy donors. A total of under 120,000,000 sorted cells were examined across all samples, and RNA yield correlated strongly with the number of cells per subset. In the study, TCRB repertoires of sorted circulating CD4+ T cell subsets from recently diagnosed type 1 diabetes patients were compared with those of matched healthy donors. Regulatory and stem cell-like memory subsets were obtained from only 8 patients and roughly 8 healthy donors, while naive and central memory subsets were obtained from all 28 donors. Overall study results and their limits: Naive, central memory and regulatory TCRB repertoires appeared more similar among patients than among healthy donors. Sequencing cDNA rather than genomic DNA could over-represent highly expressing activated cells, although activation and CD3 levels did not differ between groups. Patients with type 1 diabetes made fewer insertions and deleted more nucleotides at VDJ recombination sites, implying thymic rearrangement abnormalities. HLA sub-analyses involved small numbers of individuals, so any influence of HLA type on TCRB rearrangement remained unresolved. Type 1 diabetes patients showed a moderate but significant shortening of TCRB CDR3 length in all four CD4+ subsets. PCR may preferentially amplify shorter templates, but because patient and control samples were amplified and corrected together, any resulting skew would affect both groups equally.

From a lookup of the germline V gene, CDR1 and CDR2 are SGHAT and FQNNGV. V is shortened by 8 bases, J by 11 bases, and the region joining them spans 24 bases. Taken from cysteine to phenylalanine, the CDR3 has 14 residues. Just the 42-base CDR3 DNA is kept, in frame starting at base 1. All of the isolated RNA was reverse transcribed with the High Capacity cDNA Reverse Transcription Kit, so expressed TCRB transcripts were sequenced. Naive, central memory and regulatory T cell samples underwent deep immunoSEQ sequencing, averaging approximately 3.5 million total reads per sample. Sorted cells were lysed in RLT buffer, and RNA was extracted using DNase-treated RNeasy Micro or Mini kits according to cell number. Each cell subset was processed separately to prevent cross-contamination, with patient and healthy donor samples processed together. The immunoSEQ multiplex PCR was used to amplify TCRB sequences from cDNA, yielding 87-bp fragments that span the CDR3 region. Sequencing of the amplicons was done on the Illumina HiSeq platform. In the paper's pipeline: Synthetic template baselines were used to correct PCR bias computationally, reads within Hamming distance 2 were collapsed, and singletons that could not be merged were discarded. Reads were aligned to IMGT to assign V, D and J genes, CDR3 length, and insertions or deletions at six rearrangement sites. Within each subset, clonotype counts were normalized to the number of sorted cells before true diversity and Gini coefficients were calculated with the tcR R package. Repertoire sharing was quantified using the overlap coefficient calculated on TCRB nucleotide sequences. Out-of-frame TCRB sequences from naive cells were analyzed as a proxy for the pre-selection repertoire. In TCRdb, the immuneACCESS table is reduced to in-frame sequences with V and J assigned. These tables do not hold every clone; where another copy was compared, an unresolved V gene accounts for under half, and the others remain unexplained. For V, J and clone size, that table is used; D and trimming come from the DNA. For this sample there are about 700,000 clones; roughly 13% appear just once. Roughly 0.022% of the sample belongs to the ten largest clones.

In the case of this clone: The antigen this receptor binds is unknown. No much larger clonotype is one base removed from it; base qualities were not supplied.

A single peripheral blood draw of around 0.11 L on average was collected from each donor into heparinised tubes. Naive, central memory, regulatory and stem cell-like memory CD4+ T cells were sorted on a BD FACSAria II using a panel including CD45RO, CCR7, CD25, CD127, CD95 and CD27. All sorted populations exceeded 95% purity. PBMCs were isolated immediately by Lymphoprep density gradient centrifugation and stained directly without culture. So that batch effects would be minimized, each experiment stained and sorted samples in pairs, pairing one healthy donor with one patient. The material sequenced was naive CD4+ T cells from blood. The cell subset or site tag for this specimen amounts to: true naive CD4+ T cells. The V and J segments used are TRBV11-2 and TRBJ2-5; the D call is possibly TRBD1 or TRBD2, each sharing 5 bases. This receptor was obtained from a man aged 18 to 35 with type 1 diabetes. The CDR3 here reads CASASSGAPISQYF. The DNA sequence is as follows: TGTGCCAGCGCCTCATCCGGGGCCCCAATATCGCAGTACTTC.